The 14 T cell receptor beta chains reported below all come from one sample, sequenced in a study of cytomegalovirus exposure and HLA in healthy donors. In the PCR, 60 Vbeta and 13 Jbeta primers were used. The method was immunoSEQ multiplex PCR; TCRdb's version includes in-frame clones alone and lacks a portion of them. The repertoire consists of around 280,000 clones, with around nine tenths occurring once and the leading ten covering about 2.3%. The sample comprised PBMCs. Source of these receptors: a woman aged 18-30 years in good health and CMV-seronegative.

The V and J genes are TRBV30 and TRBJ2-5; TRBD2 agrees at 7 bases. Germline V gene lookup returns CDR1 GTSNPN and CDR2 SVGIG (reference sequence). V trimming: 7 bases; J trimming: 3 bases; junction bases outside the gene matches: 8. The CDR3 is 13 residues long. The CDR3 coding sequence is TGTGCCTCTTACGGGGGGAGGGAAGAGACCCAGTACTTC. Its translation: CASYGGREETQYF.

CDR3: CASSQSRGGSYNEQFF. CDR3 nucleotides: TGCGCCAGCAGCCAATCCCGGGGGGGCAGCTACAATGAGCAGTTCTTC. The V and J genes are TRBV4-1 and TRBJ2-1; 8 bases agree with TRBD2. The CDR3 loop spans 16 amino acids. The trim removed 2 bases at V and 3 bases at J, leaving 6 bases unmatched. Germline loops: CDR1 MGHRA, CDR2 YSYEKL.

The chain's CDR3 is CASSQEGDRGSNSPLHF. CDR3 nucleotides: TGCGCCAGCAGCCAAGAAGGGGACAGGGGAAGTAATTCACCCCTCCACTTT. V and J are TRBV4-1 and TRBJ1-6, with 10 bases aligning to TRBD1. This CDR3 is 17 amino acids long. Germline lookup yields CDR1 MGHRA and CDR2 YSYEKL. V shed 0 bases, J shed 6 bases, and the junction held 5 bases outside the gene matches.

The V and J genes are TRBV14 and TRBJ2-7; D remains ambiguous. The CDR3 sequence is 13 residues long. Germline V gene sequence: CDR1 SGHDN, CDR2 FVKESK. The germline V and J ends were trimmed by 1 base and 5 bases, with 9 bases remaining between them. CDR3 bases: TGTGCCAGCAGCCAAGTTTGGGCAGACGAGCAGTACTTC. This codes for CASSQVWADEQYF.

The genes are TRBV6-6 and TRBJ1-3; D is perhaps TRBD1 (6 bases). The CDR3 covers 15 residues. CDR1 and CDR2 from the germline V gene are MNHNY and SVGAGI (reference sequence). V lost 5 bases to trimming and J lost 0 bases, with 11 bases between them. CDR3 loop: CASSPRTDSGNTIYF. CDR3 nucleotides: TGTGCCAGCAGTCCCCGGACAGACTCTGGAAACACCATATATTTT.

The chain recombines TRBV2 with TRBJ2-4; 7 bases are shared with TRBD1. V shed 2 bases, J shed 7 bases, and the junction held 8 bases outside the gene matches. The CDR3 runs to 15 residues. Germline V gene sequence: CDR1 SNHLY, CDR2 FYNNEI. The CDR3 DNA sequence: TGTGCCAGCAGTGAACACCGGGACAGAGGGAACATTCAGTACTTC. Encoded protein: CASSEHRDRGNIQYF.

J is TRBJ1-1 and V is TRBV5-6; D call uncertain. The V end lost 4 bases, the J end lost 4 bases, and 14 bases lay between the germline ends. The length of the CDR3 is 14 residues. CDR1 is SGHDT, CDR2 YYEEEE, per germline. CDR3 nucleotide sequence: TGTGCCAGCAGCCCCCGGTTTGAGGGCACTGAAGCTTTCTTT. Its translation is CASSPRFEGTEAFF.

Points on this clone: The junction departs from the called germline gene at one end, perhaps through a read error. The rearrangement joins TRBV18 to TRBJ1-4, with TRBD1 identical over 7 bases. CDR3 size: 14 residues. The germline V gene has CDR1 KGHSH and CDR2 LQKENI. This CDR3 reads CASSPQGQGEKLFF. In DNA form, the CDR3 reads TGTGCCAGCTCTCCACAGGGGCAGGGTGAAAAACTGTTTTTT.

The chain combines TRBV9 with TRBJ2-3, with 16 bases fitting TRBD2. Germline V CDR1 and CDR2: SGDLS, YYNGEE. This CDR3 spans 19 amino acids. V lost 4 bases and J lost 5; bases outside the gene matches: 13. CDR3: CASSLHRGTSGGARDTQYF. In nucleotides, the CDR3 is TGTGCCAGCAGCTTACACCGTGGGACTAGCGGGGGGGCAAGAGATACGCAGTATTTT.

In regard to this clone: Other nucleotide sequences in the sample specify the same CDR3. The J gene is TRBJ2-7, the V gene TRBV7-9; the match to TRBD1 covers 10 bases. Germline V gene sequence: CDR1 SEHNR, CDR2 FQNEAQ (reference sequence). The CDR3 length is 15 residues. Trimming cost V 5 bases and J 2 bases; bases outside gene matches: 6. The CDR3 is CASSLVTGGPYEQYF. In nucleotides, the CDR3 is TGTGCCAGCAGCCTTGTGACAGGGGGCCCCTACGAGCAGTACTTC.

Regarding this clone: Compared with germline, one end of the junction differs, possibly owing to a read error. Other DNA sequences from this sample encode an identical CDR3 as well. The chain joins TRBV7-3 to TRBJ2-3; TRBD2 matches 9 bases. Germline V gives CDR1 SGHTA, CDR2 FQGTGA. CDR3 length: 16 amino acids. CDR3 in amino acids: CASSPGTSRVTDTQYF. The CDR3 DNA reads as TGCGCCAGCAGCCCGGGGACTAGCCGTGTGACAGATACGCAGTATTTT.

This clone came up a few times. The chain couples TRBV10-1 to TRBJ2-3; unclear D gene. Germline-derived CDR1 and CDR2 are WNHNN and SYGVQD (reference sequence). Trimming pared 0 bases from V and 6 bases from J, leaving 10 bases between. CDR3 size: 14 residues. DNA of the CDR3: TGCGCCAGCAGTGAGTCGTCCGCTGCGGATACGCAGTATTTT. Its protein is CASSESSAADTQYF.

The rearrangement uses TRBV6-4 and TRBJ2-3; a possible D gene is TRBD2 (5 bases). From germline, CDR1 is MRHNA and CDR2 SNTAGT. With 4 bases removed from V and 4 bases from J, the gap between germline ends came to 12 bases. The CDR3 contains 14 residues. CDR3 in DNA: TGTGCCAGCAGTGTGGACGCGAGGGCAGATACGCAGTATTTT. Amino acid sequence: CASSVDARADTQYF.

The chain couples TRBV7-8 to TRBJ2-1; D not resolved. V lost 1 base and J 4 bases, leaving 8 bases between the germline ends. Looked up from germline, CDR1 is SGHVS and CDR2 is FQNEAQ. CDR3 size: 14 residues. In nucleotides, the CDR3 is TGTGCCAGCAGCTTAGGAGGCGGTTACAATGAGCAGTTCTTC. Its translation: CASSLGGGYNEQFF.